These 30 T cell receptor beta chains originate from one sample sequenced in a study of metastatic and nonmetastatic thyroid tumors. All patients were treatment-naive before thyroid surgery. Through MiXCR, TCRdb re-clonotyped the PCR reads. The table lists around 30,000 clones, around 17% of them singletons. Source material: blood. Receptor source: a female donor with papillary thyroid cancer or a benign thyroid nodule (not recorded which). Some clones in this sample may be carry-over from other donors' samples.

This clone was recorded many times. This chain links TRBV10-1 with TRBJ2-2, with D uncertain. CDR1 is WNHNN and CDR2 is SYGVQD in the germline V gene (reference sequence). The CDR3 sequence is 12 residues long. V was clipped by 2 bases and J by 6 bases, with 4 bases between them. The CDR3 here is CASSEGPGELFF. As DNA, the CDR3 is TGCGCCAGCAGTGAGGGTCCCGGGGAGCTGTTTTTT.

This clone is labeled medium-sized. The chain has TRBV30 and TRBJ1-2; a possible D gene is TRBD1 (5 bases). Germline V gene lookup returns CDR1 GTSNPN and CDR2 SVGIG (reference sequence). V was clipped by 1 base and J by 6 bases, with 21 bases between them. The CDR3 totals 16 residues. CDR3 coding DNA: TGTGCCTGGAGTGCCCTCGGGGACCCGCACGCGAATGGCTACACCTTC. Residues: CAWSALGDPHANGYTF.

In its sample, this clone was seen a few times. A much larger clone lies a single base off, so this may be a read error. The chain couples TRBV7-9 to TRBJ2-1; D ambiguous. The CDR3 consists of 12 residues. From germline, CDR1 is SEHNR and CDR2 FQNEAQ (reference sequence). V lost 6 bases and J 15 bases, leaving 18 bases between the germline ends. This CDR3 reads CASSIGHTPGFF. In DNA, the CDR3 is TGTGCCAGCAGTATAGGCCATACTCCGGGGTTCTTC.

This clone was observed at least ten times. The CDR3 is CASSLVQGGGTEAFF. The DNA for the CDR3 is TGTGCCAGCAGCTTAGTACAGGGAGGGGGCACTGAAGCTTTCTTT. This chain joins TRBV11-3 and TRBJ1-1, with D possibly being TRBD1 (6 bases). CDR1 is SGHNT and CDR2 is YENEEA in the germline V gene. V shed 1 base and J shed 4 bases, with 13 bases lying between them. The length of the CDR3 is 15 residues. Filled out from reference TRBV11-3 and TRBJ1-1, the complete variable domain reads EAGVVQSPRYKIIEKKQPVAFWCNPISGHNTLYWYLQNLGQGPELLIRYENEEAVDDSQLPKDRFSAERLKGVDSTLKIQPAELGDSAVYLCASSLVQGGGTEAFFGQGTRLTVV.

V gene TRBV6-5 combines with J gene TRBJ2-2; D uncertain. CDR1 MNHEY and CDR2 SVGAGI come from the germline V gene. The CDR3 sequence is 14 residues long. The V and J ends lost 2 bases and 1 base respectively, with 5 bases between them. CDR3 in DNA: TGTGCCAGCAGTTACGGCGAGAACACCGGGGAGCTGTTTTTT. It encodes CASSYGENTGELFF.

The chain recombines TRBV5-6 with TRBJ2-3, with 8 bases aligning to TRBD2. The CDR3 contains 17 residues. Germline V gene lookup returns CDR1 SGHDT and CDR2 YYEEEE. Unmatched junction bases numbered 7, after V lost 0 bases and J lost 1 base. The CDR3 loop is CASSLVGRASGTDTQYF. In nucleotides, the CDR3 is TGTGCCAGCAGCTTGGTCGGGAGGGCCTCCGGCACAGATACGCAGTATTTT.

This clone was seen a few times. The J gene is TRBJ1-2, the V gene TRBV20-1; 8 nucleotides agree with TRBD1. The germline gives CDR1 DFQATT, CDR2 SNEGSKA (reference sequence). This CDR3 spans 14 amino acids. V trimming: 7 bases; J trimming: 1 base; junction bases outside the gene matches: 8. CDR3 coding DNA: TGCAGTGTGGCGGACAGGGCGTGTAACTATGGCTACACCTTC. It translates to CSVADRACNYGYTF.

V gene TRBV20-1 combines with J gene TRBJ2-1; 9 positions agree with TRBD2. Germline trimming cut 8 bases from V and 7 bases from J; bases unmatched to any gene: 18. Looked up from germline, CDR1 is DFQATT and CDR2 is SNEGSKA (reference sequence). CDR3 length: 16 residues. Here the CDR3 DNA reads TGCAGTCTCGAGGGGTCTAGCGGGGATCGCCGAAATGAGCAGTTCTTC. It translates to CSLEGSSGDRRNEQFF.

This clone was seen ten or more times. A much larger clone differs from this one at a single base, so this may be a read error. This CDR3 is also generated by other DNA sequences in the sample. The rearrangement uses TRBV11-3 and TRBJ2-7; 7 bases align to TRBD2. Germline V CDR1 and CDR2: SGHNT, YENEEA. The CDR3 is 13 residues long. Trimming at V came to 6 bases and at J to 3 bases, leaving 5 bases not matched to a gene. The CDR3 sequence: CASRTGEGYEQYF. The CDR3 nucleotides read TGTGCCAGCAGGACGGGGGAGGGCTACGAGCAGTACTTC. Together with reference TRBV11-3 and TRBJ2-7, the CDR3 gives the full variable domain: EAGVVQSPRYKIIEKKQPVAFWCNPISGHNTLYWYLQNLGQGPELLIRYENEEAVDDSQLPKDRFSAERLKGVDSTLKIQPAELGDSAVYLCASRTGEGYEQYFGPGTRLTVT.

At least ten counts were recorded for this clone. The chain couples TRBV2 to TRBJ1-1; D remains ambiguous. Germline-derived CDR1 and CDR2 are SNHLY and FYNNEI. The CDR3 spans 12 residues. V was pared by 6 bases and J by 2 bases, with 7 bases between. This CDR3 is CASRVGNTEAFF. CDR3 bases: TGTGCCAGCAGGGTGGGAAACACTGAAGCTTTCTTT.

The sample holds many counts of this clone. CDR3 amino acids: CATSPLSLHF. Here the CDR3 DNA reads TGTGCCACCAGTCCCCTGTCCCTCCACTTT. This chain links TRBV24-1 with TRBJ1-6, with D unresolved. The CDR3 sequence is 10 residues long. Germline CDR1 and CDR2: KGHDR and SFDVKD. Between the trimmed V and J ends, which lost 6 bases and 14 bases, there was a span of 7 bases.

In this sample, this clone turned up many times. The chain has TRBV27 and TRBJ2-3, with D tentatively TRBD1 (5 bases). The CDR3 extends over 13 amino acids. V was clipped by 7 bases and J by 0 bases, with 8 bases between them. Per germline, CDR1 MNHEY and CDR2 SMNVEV (reference sequence). The DNA for the CDR3 is TGTGCCAGCACTAGACAGAGCACAGATACGCAGTATTTT. It codes for CASTRQSTDTQYF.

In this sample, this clone turned up many times. The V call is TRBV19, the J call TRBJ2-1, with D perhaps matching TRBD2 (5 bases). The CDR3 is 15 amino acids. Germline CDR1 is LNHDA and CDR2 is SQIVND (reference sequence). Trimming cost V 5 bases and J 6 bases, with 17 bases left between them. CDR3: CASSAGPFPGNEQFF. CDR3 bases: TGTGCCAGTAGTGCGGGCCCGTTCCCGGGCAATGAGCAGTTCTTC.

This clone was counted ten times or more. The chain links TRBV5-8 to TRBJ2-1; 8 bases align to TRBD2. Trimming removed 1 base from V and 9 bases from J; junction bases left unmatched: 3. Looked up from germline, CDR1 is SGHTS and CDR2 is YDEGEE. This CDR3 comprises 13 residues. CDR3 nucleotide sequence: TGTGCCAGCAGCTTGCGCGGGGGGAGTGAGCAGTTCTTC. Protein product: CASSLRGGSEQFF.

As to this clone: Other nucleotide sequences in the sample specify the same CDR3. The CDR3 protein is CASSLRRCTPGGYEQYF. The DNA for the CDR3 is TGCGCCAGCAGCTTGCGGCGTTGCACTCCGGGAGGCTACGAGCAGTACTTC. The chain recombines TRBV5-1 with TRBJ2-7; 7 bases agree with TRBD2. Germline V lookup: CDR1 SGHRS, CDR2 YFSETQ. This CDR3 contains 17 residues. Trimming removed 1 base from V and 3 bases from J; junction bases left unmatched: 13.

This clone was seen ten or more times. The rearrangement joins TRBV6-1 to TRBJ1-1; the D gene is possibly TRBD1 (5 bases). V lost 7 bases to trimming and J lost 3 bases, with 15 bases between them. The CDR3 runs 14 residues. The germline CDR1 and CDR2 sequences are MNHNS and SASEGT. This chain's CDR3 is CASTNGGGYTEAFF. Written as DNA, the CDR3 is TGTGCCAGCACCAACGGGGGGGGGTACACTGAAGCTTTCTTT.

This clone is medium-sized within its sample. The rearrangement uses TRBV11-2 and TRBJ2-3, with 9 bases that match TRBD1. V dropped 5 bases and J dropped 1; count of bases not matched to a gene: 4. CDR1 is SGHAT, CDR2 FQNNGV, per germline. The CDR3 consists of 15 residues. CDR3 in amino acids: CASSARTGGTDTQYF. For the CDR3, the DNA is TGTGCCAGCAGCGCCCGGACAGGGGGCACAGATACGCAGTATTTT.

There are many counts of this clone. The genes are TRBV7-3 and TRBJ1-1; a possible D gene is TRBD1 (6 bases). Germline lookup yields CDR1 SGHTA and CDR2 FQGTGA. With 1 base removed from V and 6 bases from J, the gap between germline ends came to 15 bases. The length of the CDR3 is 15 residues. CDR3 protein: CASSLNPGTPSEAFF. CDR3 nucleotide sequence: TGTGCCAGCAGCTTAAATCCCGGGACACCCTCTGAAGCTTTCTTT. The full variable domain, completed using reference TRBV7-3 and TRBJ1-1, is GAGVSQTPSNKVTEKGKYVELRCDPISGHTALYWYRQSLGQGPEFLIYFQGTGAADDSGLPNDRFFAVRPEGSVSTLKIQRTERGDSAVYLCASSLNPGTPSEAFFGQGTRLTVV.

This chain connects TRBV30 to TRBJ1-2; 9 bases are a match to TRBD1. Germline-derived CDR1 and CDR2 are GTSNPN and SVGIG (reference sequence). The CDR3 covers 14 residues. V was pared by 5 bases and J by 7 bases, with 11 bases of the junction left unmatched. The CDR3 is CAWVHPDRGRGYTF. The CDR3 region has the DNA TGTGCCTGGGTCCACCCGGACAGGGGACGTGGCTACACCTTC.

J is TRBJ2-1 and V is TRBV9; 9 bases map to TRBD1. The trim removed 4 bases at V and 8 bases at J, leaving 7 bases unmatched. This CDR3 spans 14 amino acids. Germline V gene lookup returns CDR1 SGDLS and CDR2 YYNGEE. The CDR3 loop reads CASSTGGEGDEQFF. The CDR3 DNA sequence: TGTGCCAGCAGCACAGGGGGCGAAGGGGATGAGCAGTTCTTC.

Many counts were recorded for this clone. The chain links TRBV20-1 to TRBJ2-3; 11 positions match TRBD2. Per germline, CDR1 DFQATT and CDR2 SNEGSKA (reference sequence). V lost 0 bases and J lost 5; bases outside the gene matches: 7. This CDR3 is built from 16 residues. In nucleotides, the CDR3 is TGCAGTGCTAGAGATCTTAGCGGGAGGGCCGTAGATACGCAGTATTTT. Its protein is CSARDLSGRAVDTQYF.

The sample holds many counts of this clone. DNA of the CDR3: TGTGCCAGCAGCCTCCTACTAGCGGGGGTGCAGTATTTT. Translated: CASSLLLAGVQYF. The chain uses TRBV7-9 and TRBJ2-3; the match to TRBD2 covers 11 bases. This CDR3 contains 13 residues. Trimming took 5 bases from V and 11 from J; bases not matched to a gene: 6. Germline CDR1 reads SEHNR; CDR2 reads FQNEAQ (reference sequence). The variable domain in full, with the rest retrieved from reference TRBV7-9 and TRBJ2-3, is DTGVSQNPRHKITKRGQNVTFRCDPISEHNRLYWYRQTLGQGPEFLTYFQNEAQLEKSRLLSDRFSAERPKGSFSTLEIQRTEQGDSAMYLCASSLLLAGVQYFGPGTRLTVL.

This clone was picked up many times. This chain uses TRBV20-1 with TRBJ2-7; D call uncertain. This CDR3 has 12 amino acids. Germline V gene data show CDR1 as DFQATT and CDR2 as SNEGSKA (reference sequence). V lost 0 bases to trimming and J lost 0 bases, with 3 bases between them. The CDR3 DNA reads as TGCAGTGCTAGAGATGACTCCTACGAGCAGTACTTC. Encoded protein: CSARDDSYEQYF.

The chain combines TRBV5-1 with TRBJ2-1; 8 nucleotides align to TRBD2. The CDR3 length is 16 residues. Germline CDR1 is SGHRS and CDR2 is YFSETQ. V lost 4 bases, J lost 7 bases, and 13 bases stayed unmatched. The CDR3 DNA reads as TGCGCCAGCAGCCCATCGGGACTAGGTTTGGGTAATGAGCAGTTCTTC. Its protein is CASSPSGLGLGNEQFF. The whole variable domain, remainder taken from reference TRBV5-1 and TRBJ2-1, is KAGVTQTPRYLIKTRGQQVTLSCSPISGHRSVSWYQQTPGQGLQFLFEYFSETQRNKGNFPGRFSGRQFSNSRSEMNVSTLELGDSALYLCASSPSGLGLGNEQFFGPGTRLTVL.

Concerning this clone itself: Given a much more abundant clone one base away, this may be a read error. The chain couples TRBV2 to TRBJ2-3; D ambiguous. Germline values: CDR1 SNHLY, CDR2 FYNNEI. V lost 3 bases, J lost 6 bases, and 4 bases lay in between. The CDR3 loop spans 11 amino acids. The CDR3 reads CASSDRDTQYF. For the CDR3, the DNA is TGTGCCAGCAGTGACCGGGATACGCAGTATTTT.

This clone was recorded many times. The V gene is TRBV2, the J gene TRBJ2-3, with D perhaps matching TRBD2 (5 bases). Germline V gives CDR1 SNHLY, CDR2 FYNNEI. V lost 5 bases and J 0 bases, leaving 12 bases between the germline ends. The CDR3 length is 15 residues. The CDR3 region is CASSLSGTSTDTQYF. The CDR3, as DNA: TGTGCCAGCAGTTTGAGCGGAACTAGCACAGATACGCAGTATTTT.

CDR3 nucleotides: TGTGCCAGCAGTTTTTACCAGATGGTCTATCGTGACTCCTACGAGCAGTACTTC. This gives the protein CASSFYQMVYRDSYEQYF. This chain uses TRBV28 with TRBJ2-7; D not resolved. The CDR3 loop spans 18 amino acids. Germline CDR1 is MDHEN and CDR2 is SYDVKM. With 3 bases removed from V and 0 bases from J, the gap between germline ends came to 21 bases. Supplemented by reference TRBV28 and TRBJ2-7, the full variable domain reads DVKVTQSSRYLVKRTGEKVFLECVQDMDHENMFWYRQDPGLGLRLIYFSYDVKMKEKGDIPEGYSVSREKKERFSLILESASTNQTSMYLCASSFYQMVYRDSYEQYFGPGTRLTVT.

This chain joins TRBV11-2 and TRBJ2-2; TRBD2 matches at 7 bases. V gave up 6 bases and J gave up 10 bases; unmatched junction bases: 14. In germline, CDR1 is SGHAT, CDR2 FQNNGV. The CDR3 contains 15 residues. The CDR3 reads CASRGPTSPDVELFF. The CDR3 DNA is TGTGCCAGCAGGGGCCCGACTAGCCCCGATGTGGAGCTGTTTTTT.

The chain recombines TRBV11-2 with TRBJ2-7, with 12 bases fitting TRBD1. CDR1 is SGHAT and CDR2 is FQNNGV in the germline V gene. The CDR3 contains 14 residues. Trimming took 6 bases from V and 7 from J; bases not matched to a gene: 7. CDR3 loop: CASSSGTGGEEQYF. As DNA, the CDR3 is TGTGCCAGCAGTTCCGGGACAGGGGGCGAGGAGCAGTACTTC.

This clone was counted ten times or more. This rearrangement joins TRBV10-2 to TRBJ2-5, with D possibly TRBD2 on 5 matching bases. Trimming pared 4 bases from V and 5 bases from J, leaving 11 bases between. Germline V lookup: CDR1 WSHSY, CDR2 SAAADI. The CDR3 runs to 13 residues. The CDR3 sequence: CASSGTRRETQYF. CDR3 nucleotides: TGCGCCAGCAGTGGCACTAGACGCGAGACCCAGTACTTC.